This T cell receptor (beta chain) was sequenced for a study of somatic mutations in cytotoxic T cells in rheumatoid arthritis. Whole-study findings and limits: In about an eighth of the roughly 60 patients, the largest CD8+ clone exceeded 20% of CD8+ cells.

A note on this clone: Its matching antigen is unknown.

The data were produced by immunoSEQ multiplex PCR, yet TCRdb's version contains in-frame clones alone and is incomplete. The profile covers about 10,000 clones, with about nine tenths appearing a single time and around 1% taken by the ten largest. This clonotype was obtained from a woman aged 18 to 35 with rheumatoid arthritis. The sequenced sample consisted of CD4+ T cells sorted from blood.

The CDR3 sequence: CASSLSAGNYGYTF. CDR3 in DNA: TGTGCCAGCAGTTTATCTGCAGGGAACTATGGCTACACCTTC. This chain uses TRBV28 with TRBJ1-2; maybe TRBD1 (5 bases). The CDR3 sequence is 14 residues long. Trimming removed 1 base from V and 2 bases from J, with 8 bases in between. CDR1 MDHEN and CDR2 SYDVKM come from the germline V gene.